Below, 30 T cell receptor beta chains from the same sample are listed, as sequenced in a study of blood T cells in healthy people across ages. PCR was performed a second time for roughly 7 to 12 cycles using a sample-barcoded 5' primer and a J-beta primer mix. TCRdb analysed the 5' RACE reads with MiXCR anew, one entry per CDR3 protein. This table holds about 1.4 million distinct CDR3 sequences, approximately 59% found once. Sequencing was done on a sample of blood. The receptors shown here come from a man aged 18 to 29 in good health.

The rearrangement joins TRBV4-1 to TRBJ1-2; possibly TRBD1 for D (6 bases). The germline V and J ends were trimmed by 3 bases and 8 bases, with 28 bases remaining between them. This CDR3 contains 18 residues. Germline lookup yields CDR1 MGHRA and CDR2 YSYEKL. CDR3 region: CASSHPWTAANREMGYTF. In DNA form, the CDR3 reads TGCGCCAGCAGCCATCCATGGACCGCGGCAAACAGGGAGATGGGCTACACCTTC.

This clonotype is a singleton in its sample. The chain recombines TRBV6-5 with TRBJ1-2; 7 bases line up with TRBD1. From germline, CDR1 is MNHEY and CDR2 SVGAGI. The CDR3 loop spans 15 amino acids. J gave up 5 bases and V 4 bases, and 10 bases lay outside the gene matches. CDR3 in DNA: TGTGCCAGCAGTTTCTCAGGACAGGTCGAGTATGGCTACACCTTC. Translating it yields CASSFSGQVEYGYTF.

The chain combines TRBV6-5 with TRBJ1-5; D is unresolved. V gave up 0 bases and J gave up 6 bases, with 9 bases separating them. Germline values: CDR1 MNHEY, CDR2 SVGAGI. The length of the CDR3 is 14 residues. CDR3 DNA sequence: TGTGCCAGCAGTTACTCGGTAAAGAGTCAGCCCCAGCATTTT. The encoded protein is CASSYSVKSQPQHF.

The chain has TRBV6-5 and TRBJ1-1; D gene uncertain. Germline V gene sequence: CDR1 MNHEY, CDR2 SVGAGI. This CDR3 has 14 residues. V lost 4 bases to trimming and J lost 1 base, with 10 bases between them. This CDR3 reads CASSSPATNTEAFF. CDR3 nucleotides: TGTGCCAGCAGTTCCCCGGCGACGAACACTGAAGCTTTCTTT.

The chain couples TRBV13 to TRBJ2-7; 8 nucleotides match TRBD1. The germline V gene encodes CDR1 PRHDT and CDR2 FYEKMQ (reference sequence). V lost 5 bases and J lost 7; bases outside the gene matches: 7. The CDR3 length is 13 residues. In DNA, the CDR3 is TGTGCCAGCAGCCATGGACAGGGCAAAGAGCAGTACTTC. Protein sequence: CASSHGQGKEQYF.

The CDR3 loop is CSIQGAYNSEQYF. CDR3 nucleotides: TGCAGCATCCAGGGGGCCTACAATTCCGAGCAGTACTTC. J is TRBJ2-4 and V is TRBV29-1; the match to TRBD1 covers 8 bases. The DNA matches TRBJ2-7 better at its end, which makes the J call doubtful. The CDR3 contains 13 residues. Germline CDR1 reads SQVTM; CDR2 reads ANQGSEA.

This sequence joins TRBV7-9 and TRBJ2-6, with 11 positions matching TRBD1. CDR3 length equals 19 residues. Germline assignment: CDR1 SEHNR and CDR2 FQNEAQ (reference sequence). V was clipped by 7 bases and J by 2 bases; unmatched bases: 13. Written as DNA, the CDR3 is TGTGCCAGCAAAACGGGTGTACGGACAGGGGGCGCTGGGGCCAACGTCCTGACTTTC. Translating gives CASKTGVRTGGAGANVLTF.

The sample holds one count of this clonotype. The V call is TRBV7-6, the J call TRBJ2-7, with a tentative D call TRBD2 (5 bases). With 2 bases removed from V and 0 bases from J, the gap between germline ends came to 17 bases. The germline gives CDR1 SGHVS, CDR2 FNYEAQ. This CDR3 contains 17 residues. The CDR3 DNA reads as TGTGCCAGCAGCTTAAGAAGTAGTAGCGAGCTCTCCTACGAGCAGTACTTC. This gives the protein CASSLRSSSELSYEQYF.

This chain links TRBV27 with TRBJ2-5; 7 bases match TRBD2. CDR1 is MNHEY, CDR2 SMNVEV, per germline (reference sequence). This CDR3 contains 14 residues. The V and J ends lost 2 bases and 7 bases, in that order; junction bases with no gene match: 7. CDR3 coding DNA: TGTGCCAGCAGTTTAGATCGGCGGGAGCGGACCCAGTACTTC. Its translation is CASSLDRRERTQYF.

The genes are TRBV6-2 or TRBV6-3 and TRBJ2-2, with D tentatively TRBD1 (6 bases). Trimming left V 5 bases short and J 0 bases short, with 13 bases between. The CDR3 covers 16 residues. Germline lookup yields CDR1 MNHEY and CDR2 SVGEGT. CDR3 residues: CASSRQVHSNTGELFF. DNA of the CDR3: TGTGCCAGCAGTAGACAGGTACACTCGAACACCGGGGAGCTGTTTTTT.

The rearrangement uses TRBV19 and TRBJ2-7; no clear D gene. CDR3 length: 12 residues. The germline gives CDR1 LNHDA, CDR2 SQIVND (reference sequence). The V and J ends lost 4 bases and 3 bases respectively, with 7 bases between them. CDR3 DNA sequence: TGTGCCAGTAGTACCGGAAACTACGAGCAGTACTTC. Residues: CASSTGNYEQYF. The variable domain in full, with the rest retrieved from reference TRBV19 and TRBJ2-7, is DGGITQSPKYLFRKEGQNVTLSCEQNLNHDAMYWYRQDPGQGLRLIYYSQIVNDFQKGDIAEGYSVSREKKESFPLTVTSAQKNPTAFYLCASSTGNYEQYFGPGTRLTVT.

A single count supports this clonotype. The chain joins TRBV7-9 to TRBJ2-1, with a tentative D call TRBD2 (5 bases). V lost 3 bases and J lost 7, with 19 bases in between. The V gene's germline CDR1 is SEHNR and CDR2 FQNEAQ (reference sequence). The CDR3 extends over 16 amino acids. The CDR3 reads CASSFRGESSRNEQFF. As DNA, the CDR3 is TGTGCCAGCAGCTTTCGTGGGGAGAGCTCGAGGAATGAGCAGTTCTTC.

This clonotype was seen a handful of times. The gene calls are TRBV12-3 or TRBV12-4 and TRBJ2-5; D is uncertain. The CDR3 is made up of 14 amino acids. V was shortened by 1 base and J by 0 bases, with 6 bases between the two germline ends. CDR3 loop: CASSLGRYQETQYF. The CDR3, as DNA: TGTGCCAGCAGTTTAGGTCGGTACCAAGAGACCCAGTACTTC.

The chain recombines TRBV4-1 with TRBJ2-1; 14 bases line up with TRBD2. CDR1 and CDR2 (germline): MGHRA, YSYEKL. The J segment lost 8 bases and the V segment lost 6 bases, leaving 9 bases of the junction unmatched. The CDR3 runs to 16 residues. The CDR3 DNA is TGCGCCAGCAGGCGACTAGCGGGAGGGCCAGGCGATGAGCAGTTCTTC. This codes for CASRRLAGGPGDEQFF.

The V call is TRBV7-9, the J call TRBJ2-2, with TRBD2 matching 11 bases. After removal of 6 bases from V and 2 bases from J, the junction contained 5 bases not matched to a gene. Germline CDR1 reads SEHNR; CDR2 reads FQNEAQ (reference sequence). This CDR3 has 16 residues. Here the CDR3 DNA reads TGTGCCAGCAGATCTCTAGCGGGGGGAAACACCGGGGAGCTGTTTTTT. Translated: CASRSLAGGNTGELFF.

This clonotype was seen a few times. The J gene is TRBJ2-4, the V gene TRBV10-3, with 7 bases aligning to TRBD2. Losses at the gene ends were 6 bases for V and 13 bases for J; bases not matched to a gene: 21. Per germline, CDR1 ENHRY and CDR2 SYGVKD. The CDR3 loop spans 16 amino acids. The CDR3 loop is CAISYSGGTQGREQYF. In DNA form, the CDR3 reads TGTGCCATCAGCTACTCCGGCGGGACGCAAGGGCGGGAGCAGTACTTC.

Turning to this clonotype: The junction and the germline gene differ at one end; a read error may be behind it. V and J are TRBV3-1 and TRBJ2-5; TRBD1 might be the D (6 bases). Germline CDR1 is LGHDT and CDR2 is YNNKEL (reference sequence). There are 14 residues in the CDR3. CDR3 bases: TGTGCCAGCAGCCCTAGGGACAACCAAGAGACCCAGAACTTC. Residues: CASSPRDNQETQNF.

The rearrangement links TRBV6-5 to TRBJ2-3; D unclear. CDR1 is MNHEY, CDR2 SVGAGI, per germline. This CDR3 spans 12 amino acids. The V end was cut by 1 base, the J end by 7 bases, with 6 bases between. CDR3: CASSYYGHTQYF. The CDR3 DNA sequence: TGTGCCAGCAGTTACTACGGGCATACGCAGTATTTT.

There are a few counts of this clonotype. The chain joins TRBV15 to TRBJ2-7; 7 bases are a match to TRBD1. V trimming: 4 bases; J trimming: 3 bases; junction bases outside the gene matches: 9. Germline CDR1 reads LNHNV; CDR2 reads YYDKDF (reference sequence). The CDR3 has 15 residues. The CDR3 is CATSIGRGIIYEQYF. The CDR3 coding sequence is TGTGCCACCAGCATAGGCAGGGGGATTATCTACGAGCAGTACTTC.

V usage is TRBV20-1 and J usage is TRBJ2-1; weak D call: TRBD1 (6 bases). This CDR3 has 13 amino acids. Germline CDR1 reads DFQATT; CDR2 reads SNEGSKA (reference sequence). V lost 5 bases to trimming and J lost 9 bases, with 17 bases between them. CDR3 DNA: TGCAGTGCTGGCGCCCCCACAGGGTCTGAGCAGTTCTTC. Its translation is CSAGAPTGSEQFF.

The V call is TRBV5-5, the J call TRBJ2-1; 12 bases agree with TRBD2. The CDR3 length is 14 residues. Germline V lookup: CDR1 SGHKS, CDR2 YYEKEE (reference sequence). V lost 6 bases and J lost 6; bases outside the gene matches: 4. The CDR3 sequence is CASTSSGGGNEQFF. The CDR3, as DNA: TGTGCCAGCACTTCTAGCGGGGGGGGCAATGAGCAGTTCTTC.

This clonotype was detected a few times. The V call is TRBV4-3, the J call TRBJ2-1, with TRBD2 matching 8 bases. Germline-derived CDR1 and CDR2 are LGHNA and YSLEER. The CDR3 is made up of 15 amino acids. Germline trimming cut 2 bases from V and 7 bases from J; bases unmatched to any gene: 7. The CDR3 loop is CASSQRRGAGNEQFF. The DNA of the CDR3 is TGCGCCAGCAGCCAACGGCGGGGGGCGGGAAATGAGCAGTTCTTC.

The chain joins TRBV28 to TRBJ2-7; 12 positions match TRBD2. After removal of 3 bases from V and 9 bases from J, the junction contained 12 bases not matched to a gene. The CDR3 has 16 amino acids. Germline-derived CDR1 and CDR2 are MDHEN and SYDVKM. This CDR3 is CASSFRTSGAVTAQYF. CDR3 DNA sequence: TGTGCCAGCAGTTTTCGGACTAGCGGGGCCGTTACCGCGCAGTACTTC.

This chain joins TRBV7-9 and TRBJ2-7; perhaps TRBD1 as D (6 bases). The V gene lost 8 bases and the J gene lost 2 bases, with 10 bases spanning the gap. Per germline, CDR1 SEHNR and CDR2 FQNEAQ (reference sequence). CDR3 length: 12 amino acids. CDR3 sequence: CASGDRTYEQYF. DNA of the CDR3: TGTGCCAGCGGAGACAGGACCTACGAGCAGTACTTC. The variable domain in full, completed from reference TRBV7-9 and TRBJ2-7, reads DTGVSQNPRHKITKRGQNVTFRCDPISEHNRLYWYRQTLGQGPEFLTYFQNEAQLEKSRLLSDRFSAERPKGSFSTLEIQRTEQGDSAMYLCASGDRTYEQYFGPGTRLTVT.

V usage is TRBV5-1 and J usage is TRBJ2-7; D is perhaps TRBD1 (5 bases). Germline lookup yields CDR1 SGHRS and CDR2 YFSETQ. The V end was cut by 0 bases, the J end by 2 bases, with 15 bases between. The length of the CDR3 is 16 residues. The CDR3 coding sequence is TGCGCCAGCAGCTTGGGTCGTGTCTCGGACACCTACGAGCAGTACTTC. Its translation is CASSLGRVSDTYEQYF.

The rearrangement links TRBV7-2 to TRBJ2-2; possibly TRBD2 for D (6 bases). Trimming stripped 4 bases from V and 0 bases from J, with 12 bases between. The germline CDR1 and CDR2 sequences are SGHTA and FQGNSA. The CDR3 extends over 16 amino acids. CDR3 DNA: TGTGCCAGCAGCTCAGTAGCGGCCTCGAACACCGGGGAGCTGTTTTTT. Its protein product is CASSSVAASNTGELFF.

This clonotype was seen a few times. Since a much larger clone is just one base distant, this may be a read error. The CDR3 region has the DNA TGTGCCAGCAGCCAAGATCGGCGCACAGATACGCAGTATTTT. This gives the protein CASSQDRRTDTQYF. The J gene is TRBJ2-3, the V gene TRBV4-2; no clear D. The CDR3 has 14 amino acids. Between the trimmed V and J ends, which lost 0 bases and 1 base, there was a span of 5 bases. From germline, CDR1 is LGHNA and CDR2 YNFKEQ.

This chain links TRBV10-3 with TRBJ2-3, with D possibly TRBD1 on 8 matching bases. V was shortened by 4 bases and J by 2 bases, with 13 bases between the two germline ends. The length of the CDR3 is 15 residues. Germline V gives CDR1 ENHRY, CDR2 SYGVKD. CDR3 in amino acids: CAISGGGQDTDTQYF. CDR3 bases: TGTGCCATCAGTGGGGGGGGACAGGACACAGATACGCAGTATTTT.

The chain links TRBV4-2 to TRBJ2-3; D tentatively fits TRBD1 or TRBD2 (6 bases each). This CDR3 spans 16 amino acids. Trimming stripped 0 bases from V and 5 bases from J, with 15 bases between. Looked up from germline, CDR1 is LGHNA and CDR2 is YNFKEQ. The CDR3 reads CASSQDGGRAQDTQYF. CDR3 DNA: TGTGCCAGCAGCCAAGATGGGGGGCGGGCTCAAGATACGCAGTATTTT.

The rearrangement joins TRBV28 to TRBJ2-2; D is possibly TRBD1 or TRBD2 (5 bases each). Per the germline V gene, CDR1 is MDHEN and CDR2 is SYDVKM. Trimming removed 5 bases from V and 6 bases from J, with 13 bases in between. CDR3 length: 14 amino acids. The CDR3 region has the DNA TGTGCCAGCAGTGGGGGAAAAGGCGCCGGGGAGCTGTTTTTT. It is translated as CASSGGKGAGELFF.